What follows describes a single T cell receptor (beta chain). Its antigen remains unknown. The data derive from a study of T-cell memory formation after mild COVID-19. General study results and limits: Memory sampled before infection contained some responding clones, suggesting cross-reactive memory joined. Second-wave clones that peaked on day 37 lacked confirmed SARS-CoV-2 specificity. Balance between CD4 and CD8 was seen in clones contracting day 15 to 85, and a CD4+ lean was seen in later expanders.

Using constant-segment primers, 5'RACE produced TCR alpha and TCR beta cDNA libraries carrying sample barcodes and UMIs. TCRdb fed the 5' RACE reads into MiXCR, producing one record per CDR3 protein. The table shows about 180,000 distinct CDR3 sequences, with roughly 17% occurring only once. The receptor was isolated from an adult woman who had mild COVID-19 (a few samples of this study predate the infection). Cell type and time point are not known. Sequencing was performed on PBMCs or a T cell subset sorted from them (not recorded which).

CDR3 in DNA: TGCAGTGCTAGAGAGACAGGGGACTATGGCTACACCTTC. The encoded protein is CSARETGDYGYTF. The chain links TRBV20-1 to TRBJ1-2, with 8 bases identical to TRBD1. The CDR3 has 13 amino acids. Losses at the gene ends were 0 bases for V and 3 bases for J; bases not matched to a gene: 0. Germline values: CDR1 DFQATT, CDR2 SNEGSKA (reference sequence).